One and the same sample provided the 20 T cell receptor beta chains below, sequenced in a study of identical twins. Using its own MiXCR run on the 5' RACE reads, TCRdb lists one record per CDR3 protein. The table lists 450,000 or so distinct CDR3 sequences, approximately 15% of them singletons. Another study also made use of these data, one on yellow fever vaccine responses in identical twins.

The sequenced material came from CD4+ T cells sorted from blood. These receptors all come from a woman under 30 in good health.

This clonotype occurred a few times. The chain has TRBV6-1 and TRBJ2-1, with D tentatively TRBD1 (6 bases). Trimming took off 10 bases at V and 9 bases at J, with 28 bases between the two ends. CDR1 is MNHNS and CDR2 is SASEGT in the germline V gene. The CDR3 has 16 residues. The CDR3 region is CATRGPGMIGKVEQFF. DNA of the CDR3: TGTGCCACCAGGGGCCCAGGGATGATAGGCAAAGTTGAGCAGTTCTTC.

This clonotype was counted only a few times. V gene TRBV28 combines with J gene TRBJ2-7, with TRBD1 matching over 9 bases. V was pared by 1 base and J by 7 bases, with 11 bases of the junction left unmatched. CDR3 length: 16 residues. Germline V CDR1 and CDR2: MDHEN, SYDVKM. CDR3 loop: CASSLSLTGGNGEQYF. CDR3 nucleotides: TGTGCCAGCAGTTTATCCCTGACAGGGGGGAATGGGGAGCAGTACTTC.

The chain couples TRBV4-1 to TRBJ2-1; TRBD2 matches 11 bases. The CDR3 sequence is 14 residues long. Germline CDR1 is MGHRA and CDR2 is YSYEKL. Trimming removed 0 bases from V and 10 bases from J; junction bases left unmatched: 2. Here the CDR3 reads CASSQEPSGGEQFF. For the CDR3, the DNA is TGCGCCAGCAGCCAAGAGCCTAGCGGGGGGGAGCAGTTCTTC.

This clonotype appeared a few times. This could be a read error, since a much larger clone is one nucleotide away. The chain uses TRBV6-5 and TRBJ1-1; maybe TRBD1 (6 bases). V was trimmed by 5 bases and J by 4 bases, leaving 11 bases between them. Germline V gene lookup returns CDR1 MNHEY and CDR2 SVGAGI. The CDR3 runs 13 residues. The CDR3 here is CASSNRVGTEAFF. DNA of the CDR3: TGTGCCAGCAGTAACAGGGTGGGCACTGAAGCTTTCTTT.

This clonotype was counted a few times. The CDR3 DNA reads TGTGCCAGCAGTTTAGGGACGGCGGGGGAGACCCAGTACTTC. Translating it yields CASSLGTAGETQYF. The chain joins TRBV27 to TRBJ2-5; TRBD2 might be the D (6 bases). This CDR3 has 14 residues. The germline gives CDR1 MNHEY, CDR2 SMNVEV (reference sequence). Trimming shortened V by 2 bases and J by 5 bases, and 12 bases separated the two germline ends.

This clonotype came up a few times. CDR3 protein: CASSVVGGGTDTQYF. DNA for the CDR3: TGTGCCAGCAGCGTAGTAGGGGGTGGCACAGATACGCAGTATTTT. V gene TRBV9 combines with J gene TRBJ2-3, with a weak D call TRBD1 (6 bases). The germline V and J ends were trimmed by 0 bases and 1 base, with 9 bases remaining between them. The CDR3 sequence is 15 residues long. Germline CDR1 is SGDLS and CDR2 is YYNGEE. Complete variable domain (other parts from reference TRBV9 and TRBJ2-3): DSGVTQTPKHLITATGQRVTLRCSPRSGDLSVYWYQQSLDQGLQFLIQYYNGEERAKGNILERFSAQQFPDLHSELNLSSLELGDSALYFCASSVVGGGTDTQYFGPGTRLTVL.

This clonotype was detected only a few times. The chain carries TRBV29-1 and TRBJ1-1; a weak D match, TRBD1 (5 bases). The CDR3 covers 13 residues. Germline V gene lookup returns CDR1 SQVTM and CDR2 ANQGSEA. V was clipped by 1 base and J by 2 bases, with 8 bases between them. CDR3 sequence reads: CSVEGGVNTEAFF. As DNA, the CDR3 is TGCAGCGTTGAAGGGGGGGTCAACACTGAAGCTTTCTTT. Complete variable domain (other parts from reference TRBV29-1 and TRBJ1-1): SAVISQKPSRDICQRGTSLTIQCQVDSQVTMMFWYRQQPGQSLTLIATANQGSEATYESGFVIDKFPISRPNLTFSTLTVSNMSPEDSSIYLCSVEGGVNTEAFFGQGTRLTVV.

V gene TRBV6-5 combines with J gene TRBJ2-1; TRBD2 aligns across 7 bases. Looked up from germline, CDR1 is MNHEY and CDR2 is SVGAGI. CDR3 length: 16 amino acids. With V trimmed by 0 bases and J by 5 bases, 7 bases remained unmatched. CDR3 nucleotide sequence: TGTGCCAGCAGTTACTCGCCGGCTAGCGGCGACAATGAGCAGTTCTTC. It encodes CASSYSPASGDNEQFF.

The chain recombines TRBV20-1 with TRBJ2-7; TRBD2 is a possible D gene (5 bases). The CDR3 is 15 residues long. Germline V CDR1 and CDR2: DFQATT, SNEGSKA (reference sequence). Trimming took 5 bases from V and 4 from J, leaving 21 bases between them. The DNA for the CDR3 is TGCAGTGCTGAAGGACTTAGGAGGTCCCTTTACGAGCAGTACTTC. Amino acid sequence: CSAEGLRRSLYEQYF.

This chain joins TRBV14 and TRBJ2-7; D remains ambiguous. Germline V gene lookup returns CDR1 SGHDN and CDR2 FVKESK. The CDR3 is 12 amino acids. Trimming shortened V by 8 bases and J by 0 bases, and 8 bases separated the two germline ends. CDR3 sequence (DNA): TGTGCCAGCGTTTACAACTCCTACGAGCAGTACTTC. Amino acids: CASVYNSYEQYF.

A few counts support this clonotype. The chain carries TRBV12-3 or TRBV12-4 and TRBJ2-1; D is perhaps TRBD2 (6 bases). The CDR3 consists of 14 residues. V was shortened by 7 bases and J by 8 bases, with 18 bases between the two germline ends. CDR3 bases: TGTGCCAGCAATCAGGGACTCAATTCCGATGAGCAGTTCTTC. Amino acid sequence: CASNQGLNSDEQFF.

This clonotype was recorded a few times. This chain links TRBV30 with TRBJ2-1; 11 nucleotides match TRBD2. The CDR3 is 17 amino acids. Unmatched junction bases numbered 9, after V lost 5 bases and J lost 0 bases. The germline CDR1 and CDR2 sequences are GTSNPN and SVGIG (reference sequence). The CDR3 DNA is TGTGCCTGGGTAGGGACTAGCGGCTACCTCTCCTACAATGAGCAGTTCTTC. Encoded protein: CAWVGTSGYLSYNEQFF.

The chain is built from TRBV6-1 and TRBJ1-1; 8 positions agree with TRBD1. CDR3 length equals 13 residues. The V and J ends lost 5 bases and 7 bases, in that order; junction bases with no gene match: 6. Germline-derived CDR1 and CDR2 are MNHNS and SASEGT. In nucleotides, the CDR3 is TGTGCCAGCAGTCCCATGGACAGGGATGAAGCTTTCTTT. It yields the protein CASSPMDRDEAFF.

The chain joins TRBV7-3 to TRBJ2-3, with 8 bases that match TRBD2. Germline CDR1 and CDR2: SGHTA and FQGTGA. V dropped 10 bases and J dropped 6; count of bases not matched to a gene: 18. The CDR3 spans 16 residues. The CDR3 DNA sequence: TGTGCCACCGCGCCCGGAAGCGGGGGCCCACTGGATACGCAGTATTTT. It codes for CATAPGSGGPLDTQYF.

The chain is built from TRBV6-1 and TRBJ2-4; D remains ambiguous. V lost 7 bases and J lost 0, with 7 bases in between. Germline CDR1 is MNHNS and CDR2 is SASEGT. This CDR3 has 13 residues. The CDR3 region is CASKEGAKNIQYF. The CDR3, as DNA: TGTGCCAGCAAGGAAGGAGCCAAAAACATTCAGTACTTC.

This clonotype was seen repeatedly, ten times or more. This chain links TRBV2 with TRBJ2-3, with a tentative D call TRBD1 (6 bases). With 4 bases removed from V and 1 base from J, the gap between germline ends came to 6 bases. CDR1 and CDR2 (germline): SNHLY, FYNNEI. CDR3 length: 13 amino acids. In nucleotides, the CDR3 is TGTGCCAGCAGTGGACAGGGCACAGATACGCAGTATTTT. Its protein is CASSGQGTDTQYF.

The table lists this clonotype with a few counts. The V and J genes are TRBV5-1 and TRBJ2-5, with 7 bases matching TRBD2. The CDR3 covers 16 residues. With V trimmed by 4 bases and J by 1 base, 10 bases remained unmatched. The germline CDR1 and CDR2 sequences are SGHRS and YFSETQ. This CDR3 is CASSPGGLRTQETQYF. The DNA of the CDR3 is TGCGCCAGCAGCCCGGGGGGTCTGAGGACCCAAGAGACCCAGTACTTC. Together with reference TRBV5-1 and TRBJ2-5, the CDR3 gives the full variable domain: KAGVTQTPRYLIKTRGQQVTLSCSPISGHRSVSWYQQTPGQGLQFLFEYFSETQRNKGNFPGRFSGRQFSNSRSEMNVSTLELGDSALYLCASSPGGLRTQETQYFGPGTRLLVL.

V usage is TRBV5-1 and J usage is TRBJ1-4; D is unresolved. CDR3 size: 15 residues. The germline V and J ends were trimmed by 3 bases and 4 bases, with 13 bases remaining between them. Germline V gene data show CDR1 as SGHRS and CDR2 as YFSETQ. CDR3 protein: CASSWGGQLNEKLFF. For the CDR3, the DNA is TGCGCCAGCAGCTGGGGAGGGCAACTTAATGAAAAACTGTTTTTT.

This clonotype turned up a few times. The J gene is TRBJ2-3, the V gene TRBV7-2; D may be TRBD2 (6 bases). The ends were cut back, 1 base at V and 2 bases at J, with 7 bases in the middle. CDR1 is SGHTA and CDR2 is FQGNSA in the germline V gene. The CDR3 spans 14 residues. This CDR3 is CASSLGTNTDTQYF. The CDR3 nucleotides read TGTGCCAGCAGCTTAGGGACTAACACAGATACGCAGTATTTT. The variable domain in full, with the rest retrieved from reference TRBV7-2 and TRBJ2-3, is GAGVSQSPSNKVTEKGKDVELRCDPISGHTALYWYRQSLGQGLEFLIYFQGNSAPDKSGLPSDRFSAERTGGSVSTLTIQRTQQEDSAVYLCASSLGTNTDTQYFGPGTRLTVL.

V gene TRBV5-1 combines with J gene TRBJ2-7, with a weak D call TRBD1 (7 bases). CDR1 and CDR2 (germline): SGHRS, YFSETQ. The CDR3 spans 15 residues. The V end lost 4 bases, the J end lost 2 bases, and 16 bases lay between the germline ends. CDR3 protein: CASSPTGDSTYEQYF. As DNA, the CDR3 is TGCGCCAGCAGCCCTACGGGGGACAGTACCTACGAGCAGTACTTC.